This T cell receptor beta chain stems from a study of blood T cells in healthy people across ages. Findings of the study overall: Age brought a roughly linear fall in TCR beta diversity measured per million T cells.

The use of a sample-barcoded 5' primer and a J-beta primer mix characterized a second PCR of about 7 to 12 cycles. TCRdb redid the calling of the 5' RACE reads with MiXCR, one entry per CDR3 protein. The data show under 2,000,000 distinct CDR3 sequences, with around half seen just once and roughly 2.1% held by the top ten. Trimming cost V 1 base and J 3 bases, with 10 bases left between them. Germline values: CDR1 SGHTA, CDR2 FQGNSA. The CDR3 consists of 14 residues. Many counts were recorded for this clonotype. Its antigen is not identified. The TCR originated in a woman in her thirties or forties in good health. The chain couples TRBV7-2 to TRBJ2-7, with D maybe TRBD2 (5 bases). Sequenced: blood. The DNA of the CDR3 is TGTGCCAGCAGCTTAGGTGGAGCGGTCTACGAGCAGTACTTC. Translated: CASSLGGAVYEQYF.